The 5 T cell receptor beta chains listed next were all sequenced from one sample in a study of blood T cell repertoires in COVID-19. Only in-frame clones appear in the TCRdb table, and some are missing; sequencing was by immunoSEQ multiplex PCR. The table records over 250,000 clones, around 89% of them present only once. Sequencing was performed on peripheral blood. Receptors originate from a man in his fifties or sixties who had recovered from COVID-19.

The chain carries TRBV7-5 and TRBJ2-5; the table's TRBD2 call for D was not verified on the DNA. TRBV7-5 is designated a pseudogene. The CDR3 contains 12 residues. The CDR3 reads CARSLAGETQYF. CDR3 nucleotides: TGTGCCAGAAGCTTAGCGGGGGAGACCCAGTACTTC.

V and J are TRBV30 and TRBJ2-1; 7 positions match TRBD2. J gave up 3 bases and V 4 bases, and 6 bases lay outside the gene matches. Germline V gives CDR1 GTSNPN, CDR2 SVGIG (reference sequence). The CDR3 totals 14 residues. Written as DNA, the CDR3 is TGTGCCTGGACTCCGGGGGGTAGCTACAATGAGCAGTTCTTC. Residues: CAWTPGGSYNEQFF. Looking up the rest from reference TRBV30 and TRBJ2-1 gives the full variable domain: SQTIHQWPATLVQPVGSPLSLECTVEGTSNPNLYWYRQAAGRGLQLLFYSVGIGQISSEVPQNLSASRPQDRQFILSSKKLLLSDSGFYLCAWTPGGSYNEQFFGPGTRLTVL.

The rearrangement uses TRBV2 and TRBJ2-3, with D perhaps TRBD2 (7 bases). From germline, CDR1 is SNHLY and CDR2 FYNNEI. The CDR3 consists of 17 residues. The ends were cut back, 8 bases at V and 2 bases at J, with 23 bases in the middle. CDR3 sequence: CASGRGGVSTPTDTQYF. CDR3 bases: TGTGCCAGCGGGAGGGGGGGAGTCAGCACCCCCACAGATACGCAGTATTTT.

This clone has a single count. This chain links TRBV7-2 with TRBJ2-3; possibly TRBD2 for D (6 bases). V lost 2 bases, J lost 7 bases, and 16 bases lay in between. This CDR3 comprises 15 residues. CDR1 is SGHTA and CDR2 is FQGNSA in the germline V gene. The CDR3 bases are TGTGCCAGCAGCTTATCGGCGGGGACCTCAAATACGCAGTATTTT. This translates into CASSLSAGTSNTQYF.

CDR3 DNA: TGTGCCAGCAGTGACAGAGAGCAGTTCTTC. Residues: CASSDREQFF. The gene calls are TRBV2 and TRBJ2-1; D not certain. CDR1 is SNHLY and CDR2 is FYNNEI in the germline V gene. CDR3 length equals 10 residues. Trimming pared 3 bases from V and 10 bases from J, leaving 4 bases between.